This T cell receptor (beta chain) was sequenced for a study of blood T cell repertoires in COVID-19. The data were produced by immunoSEQ multiplex PCR, yet TCRdb's version contains in-frame clones alone and is incomplete. The sample holds 250,000 to 300,000 clones, 70% to 90% seen once. Germline V CDR1 and CDR2: SGHRS, YFSETQ. The V end was cut by 4 bases, the J end by 6 bases, with 17 bases between. The CDR3 consists of 15 residues. Donors of Cohort 3 who recovered were those that had two negative PCRs, clearance, or symptom resolution. This sequence originates from a woman aged 30 to 39 who had recovered from COVID-19. This chain joins TRBV5-1 and TRBJ1-5, with D possibly TRBD1 on 5 matching bases. Sequenced input: PBMCs or T cells enriched from blood (not recorded which). In DNA, the CDR3 is TGCGCCAGCAGCGTCGGAGGGGCGGATGCTCAGCCCCAGCATTTT. This codes for CASSVGGADAQPQHF.